What follows are 28 T cell receptor beta chains derived from one specimen sequenced in a study of cytomegalovirus exposure and HLA in healthy donors. The primer mix had 60 Vbeta and 13 Jbeta primers. The data were produced by immunoSEQ multiplex PCR, yet TCRdb's version contains in-frame clones alone and is incomplete. The sample yields 200,000 to 250,000 clones, approximately 80% seen once. Specimen: PBMCs. These receptors all come from a girl aged 10-17 years in good health and CMV-seronegative.

CDR3 in amino acids: CASSWTGGGFF. CDR3 bases: TGTGCCAGCAGCTGGACAGGGGGTGGGTTCTTC. The rearrangement links TRBV6-6 to TRBJ2-1; 10 nucleotides agree with TRBD1. This CDR3 has 11 amino acids. With V trimmed by 6 bases and J by 15 bases, 5 bases remained unmatched. Germline CDR1 MNHNY, CDR2 SVGAGI (reference sequence).

This clone was seen a few times. V usage is TRBV27 and J usage is TRBJ1-5, with D possibly TRBD1 on 5 matching bases. This CDR3 spans 15 amino acids. CDR1 and CDR2 (germline): MNHEY, SMNVEV (reference sequence). V lost 4 bases, J lost 3 bases, and 13 bases lay in between. The CDR3 spells CASSYSGGNNQPQHF. As DNA, the CDR3 is TGTGCCAGCAGTTACTCGGGGGGGAACAATCAGCCCCAGCATTTT.

The chain recombines TRBV5-1 with TRBJ1-1; 8 bases match TRBD1. CDR1 is SGHRS and CDR2 is YFSETQ in the germline V gene. The CDR3 consists of 15 residues. With 7 bases clipped from V and 5 bases from J, the junction kept 13 bases outside the gene matches. This CDR3 is CASFVGPDRETEAFF. In DNA, the CDR3 is TGCGCCAGCTTCGTTGGGCCGGACAGGGAAACTGAAGCTTTCTTT. Based on the CDR3 plus reference TRBV5-1 and TRBJ1-1, the full variable domain is KAGVTQTPRYLIKTRGQQVTLSCSPISGHRSVSWYQQTPGQGLQFLFEYFSETQRNKGNFPGRFSGRQFSNSRSEMNVSTLELGDSALYLCASFVGPDRETEAFFGQGTRLTVV.

The genes are TRBV6-1 and TRBJ2-7; D might be TRBD1 (6 bases). Between the trimmed V and J ends, which lost 3 bases and 0 bases, there was a span of 9 bases. The CDR3 length is 14 residues. Germline loops: CDR1 MNHNS, CDR2 SASEGT. Here the CDR3 DNA reads TGTGCCAGCAGTGATATAGGGGGCTCCTACGAGCAGTACTTC. Protein sequence: CASSDIGGSYEQYF.

This chain joins TRBV18 and TRBJ1-5; D is unresolved. The CDR3 runs 15 residues. In germline, CDR1 is KGHSH, CDR2 LQKENI. Trimming shortened V by 1 base and J by 3 bases, and 10 bases separated the two germline ends. The CDR3 sequence is CASSPRASLNQPQHF. DNA for the CDR3: TGTGCCAGCTCACCACGGGCCAGTCTCAATCAGCCCCAGCATTTT.

The chain links TRBV7-6 to TRBJ2-7; D ambiguous. The CDR3 has 16 residues. Germline lookup yields CDR1 SGHVS and CDR2 FNYEAQ. Deletions cut 2 bases from V and 1 base from J, with 15 bases between. CDR3 nucleotides: TGTGCCAGCAGCTTACTTTGGCAGGCGACGTCCTACGAGCAGTACTTC. Translation gives CASSLLWQATSYEQYF.

This clone came up once. This sequence joins TRBV28 and TRBJ2-2; the match to TRBD1 covers 9 bases. V was clipped by 1 base and J by 2 bases; unmatched bases: 11. Germline CDR1 and CDR2: MDHEN and SYDVKM. The CDR3 runs to 19 residues. This CDR3 reads CASSLSGLGDRANTGELFF. The DNA for the CDR3 is TGTGCCAGCAGTTTATCTGGGTTAGGGGACAGGGCCAACACCGGGGAGCTGTTTTTT.

The chain has TRBV5-1 and TRBJ1-6, with TRBD1 identical over 7 bases. The V gene's germline CDR1 is SGHRS and CDR2 YFSETQ. This CDR3 spans 17 amino acids. Trimming removed 0 bases from V and 9 bases from J; junction bases left unmatched: 12. DNA for the CDR3: TGCGCCAGCAGCTTGGGGGGTACGCAGGGGGAGTTTTCACCCCTCCACTTT. Its protein product is CASSLGGTQGEFSPLHF.

The J gene is TRBJ2-7, the V gene TRBV7-9; 7 bases are a match to TRBD1. The V and J ends lost 5 bases and 2 bases, in that order; junction bases with no gene match: 3. The CDR3 is 13 amino acids. CDR1 and CDR2 (germline): SEHNR, FQNEAQ (reference sequence). The CDR3 loop is CASSAQGAYEQYF. The CDR3 DNA reads as TGTGCCAGCAGCGCGCAGGGGGCCTACGAGCAGTACTTC.

The chain combines TRBV7-2 with TRBJ2-2; no definite D call. The CDR3 runs to 15 residues. Trimming cost V 3 bases and J 6 bases, with 14 bases left between them. In germline, CDR1 is SGHTA, CDR2 FQGNSA. The CDR3 spells CASSFRFQDSGELFF. The DNA of the CDR3 is TGTGCCAGCAGCTTTCGTTTCCAGGATTCCGGGGAGCTGTTTTTT.

This clone was detected only once. The rearrangement uses TRBV5-6 and TRBJ1-2; 7 nucleotides line up with TRBD1. J lost 4 bases, V lost 5 bases, and 11 bases had no gene match. Germline V gene sequence: CDR1 SGHDT, CDR2 YYEEEE. The CDR3 consists of 15 residues. The CDR3 region has the DNA TGTGCCAGCAGTAAGCAGGGGGTTCAAATCTATGGCTACACCTTC. Its translation is CASSKQGVQIYGYTF.

The rearrangement joins TRBV4-1 to TRBJ2-1; D is possibly TRBD1 (6 bases). The ends were cut back, 2 bases at V and 0 bases at J, with 17 bases in the middle. The CDR3 has 18 residues. The germline V gene encodes CDR1 MGHRA and CDR2 YSYEKL. The CDR3 DNA follows: TGCGCCAGCAGCCAAAGCTCCAGGGGAGTGAGCTCCTACAATGAGCAGTTCTTC. Its protein product is CASSQSSRGVSSYNEQFF.

The CDR3 nucleotides are TGTGCCAGCACCAACGGGGATCTTACCGAGACCCAGTACTTC. Translating it yields CASTNGDLTETQYF. The chain employs TRBV6-6 and TRBJ2-5; D is possibly TRBD2 (5 bases). Germline V gene data show CDR1 as MNHNY and CDR2 as SVGAGI (reference sequence). Trimming removed 7 bases from V and 5 bases from J, with 17 bases in between. This CDR3 has 14 residues.

CDR3 sequence reads: CASSLAGRTYEQYF. The DNA for the CDR3 is TGTGCCAGCAGCTTAGCGGGGAGAACCTACGAGCAGTACTTC. This chain joins TRBV7-9 and TRBJ2-7; D is perhaps TRBD2 (5 bases). V lost 0 bases and J lost 2, with 8 bases in between. The CDR3 length is 14 residues. CDR1 SEHNR and CDR2 FQNEAQ come from the germline V gene (reference sequence). Drawing the rest from reference TRBV7-9 and TRBJ2-7, the complete variable domain is DTGVSQNPRHKITKRGQNVTFRCDPISEHNRLYWYRQTLGQGPEFLTYFQNEAQLEKSRLLSDRFSAERPKGSFSTLEIQRTEQGDSAMYLCASSLAGRTYEQYFGPGTRLTVT.

J is TRBJ1-3 and V is TRBV29-1; TRBD1 is a possible D gene (6 bases). Germline V gene lookup returns CDR1 SQVTM and CDR2 ANQGSEA. There are 14 residues in the CDR3. The V and J ends lost 4 bases and 1 base respectively, with 11 bases between them. The CDR3 nucleotides read TGCAGCGTTGCCTACAGGGTATCTGGAAACACCATATATTTT. It specifies CSVAYRVSGNTIYF.

This chain joins TRBV9 and TRBJ1-2; D is perhaps TRBD1 (6 bases). The length of the CDR3 is 15 residues. Germline V gene data show CDR1 as SGDLS and CDR2 as YYNGEE. Trimming cost V 2 bases and J 8 bases, with 19 bases left between them. The CDR3 loop is CASSVATGTRTGYTF. Here the CDR3 DNA reads TGTGCCAGCAGCGTCGCTACCGGGACACGGACCGGCTACACCTTC.

This chain uses TRBV28 with TRBJ2-1; 8 nucleotides agree with TRBD2. The CDR3 spans 15 residues. V lost 5 bases to trimming and J lost 8 bases; unmatched junction nucleotides: 11. CDR1 is MDHEN, CDR2 SYDVKM, per germline. The CDR3 spells CASSTGRGGADEQFF. The CDR3 DNA reads TGTGCCAGCAGTACCGGGAGGGGCGGGGCCGATGAGCAGTTCTTC. Filled out from reference TRBV28 and TRBJ2-1, the complete variable domain reads DVKVTQSSRYLVKRTGEKVFLECVQDMDHENMFWYRQDPGLGLRLIYFSYDVKMKEKGDIPEGYSVSREKKERFSLILESASTNQTSMYLCASSTGRGGADEQFFGPGTRLTVL.

The rearrangement joins TRBV11-3 to TRBJ1-6; 7 nucleotides match TRBD1. V trimming: 5 bases; J trimming: 10 bases; junction bases outside the gene matches: 5. CDR3 length equals 13 residues. The V gene's germline CDR1 is SGHNT and CDR2 YENEEA. CDR3 nucleotides: TGTGCCAGCAGCCGGGACAGTCGATCACCCCTCCACTTT. Its protein is CASSRDSRSPLHF.

This chain uses TRBV2 with TRBJ2-1; the match to TRBD2 covers 12 bases. The junction had 3 bases not matched to a gene; V was cut back by 1 base and J by 5 bases. CDR1 and CDR2 from the germline V gene are SNHLY and FYNNEI. The CDR3 runs 16 residues. Here the CDR3 reads CASSEGGLAGNNEQFF. CDR3 DNA sequence: TGTGCCAGCAGTGAAGGTGGACTAGCGGGGAACAATGAGCAGTTCTTC.

The chain uses TRBV5-5 and TRBJ1-5; D may be TRBD1 (6 bases). There are 17 residues in the CDR3. V lost 1 base and J lost 0, with 14 bases in between. CDR1 is SGHKS, CDR2 YYEKEE, per germline (reference sequence). CDR3 nucleotides: TGTGCCAGCAGCTTGTCCCCACAGGGAAATAGCAATCAGCCCCAGCATTTT. It translates to CASSLSPQGNSNQPQHF.

The CDR3 spells CASSFDIGRNGGTQHF. The CDR3 DNA follows: TGTGCCAGCAGCTTCGACATTGGACGGAACGGAGGGACCCAGCATTTT. V usage is TRBV7-6 and J usage is TRBJ1-5, with D unclear. Trimming removed 3 bases at V and 11 bases at J, with 23 bases between. The CDR3 consists of 16 residues. Looked up from germline, CDR1 is SGHVS and CDR2 is FNYEAQ.

The V call is TRBV28, the J call TRBJ2-7; 8 nucleotides align to TRBD1. Germline lookup yields CDR1 MDHEN and CDR2 SYDVKM. Unmatched junction bases numbered 7, after V lost 6 bases and J lost 3 bases. The CDR3 is 14 amino acids. DNA for the CDR3: TGTGCCAGCAGCGGGGCAGGGGGCGGCTACGAGCAGTACTTC. Protein: CASSGAGGGYEQYF.

This chain joins TRBV4-1 and TRBJ2-7; 10 bases agree with TRBD1. The CDR3 length is 16 residues. Germline values: CDR1 MGHRA, CDR2 YSYEKL. Unmatched junction bases numbered 9, after V lost 2 bases and J lost 5 bases. CDR3 nucleotides: TGCGCCAGCAGCCAACCGGAGCGGGACAGGGGCCACGAGCAGTACTTC. Encoded protein: CASSQPERDRGHEQYF.

This clone has only a few counts. This sample includes further DNA sequences coding for the same CDR3. The rearrangement joins TRBV28 to TRBJ1-2; D is undetermined. CDR3 length: 13 amino acids. CDR1 is MDHEN, CDR2 SYDVKM, per germline. The ends were cut back, 2 bases at V and 1 base at J, with 5 bases in the middle. The DNA for the CDR3 is TGTGCCAGCAGTTTAAGCCTTAACTATGGCTACACCTTC. Protein sequence: CASSLSLNYGYTF.

The gene calls are TRBV6-1 and TRBJ2-3, with TRBD1 as a possible D gene (8 bases). The CDR3 loop spans 16 amino acids. CDR1 is MNHNS and CDR2 is SASEGT in the germline V gene. Trimming took off 1 base at V and 3 bases at J, with 14 bases between the two ends. The CDR3 region has the DNA TGTGCCAGCAGTGAAGAAACAGGGGGAGGGACAGATACGCAGTATTTT. It translates to CASSEETGGGTDTQYF.

CDR3 in DNA: TGTGCCAGCAGCTTGGGGACAGGGAGGTCTGGGGCCAACGTCCTGACTTTC. This sequence encodes CASSLGTGRSGANVLTF. This chain connects TRBV7-8 to TRBJ2-6, with 9 bases matching TRBD1. V lost 3 bases, J lost 1 base, and 4 bases stayed unmatched. Germline V gene sequence: CDR1 SGHVS, CDR2 FQNEAQ. The CDR3 sequence is 17 residues long.

The V call is TRBV9, the J call TRBJ1-6, with D maybe TRBD1 (5 bases). V gave up 5 bases and J gave up 9 bases, with 9 bases separating them. This CDR3 spans 12 amino acids. CDR1 and CDR2 (germline): SGDLS, YYNGEE. Here the CDR3 DNA reads TGTGCCAGCAGTGACAGCAGTTCACCCCTCCACTTT. Amino acids: CASSDSSSPLHF.

The rearrangement joins TRBV10-3 to TRBJ1-1; 7 nucleotides line up with TRBD1. Per the germline V gene, CDR1 is ENHRY and CDR2 is SYGVKD. There are 13 residues in the CDR3. With V trimmed by 4 bases and J by 1 base, 0 bases remained unmatched. The CDR3 region has the DNA TGTGCCATCAGTGGGACAGGGAACACTGAAGCTTTCTTT. Translating gives CAISGTGNTEAFF.